These 30 T cell receptor beta chains were sequenced from one sample in a study of blood T cells in healthy people across ages. Combining a sample-barcoded 5' primer with a J-beta primer mix, a second PCR ran for roughly 6 to 12 cycles. One entry per CDR3 protein, called by TCRdb with MiXCR from the 5' RACE reads. The sample records 1,500,000 or so distinct CDR3 sequences, roughly 43% being singletons. The specimen sequenced was blood. Receptors originate from a woman between 18 and 29 years old in good health.

This clonotype was detected only a few times. The gene calls are TRBV5-1 and TRBJ2-1; a possible D gene is TRBD1 (6 bases). The better agreement between TRBJ2-7 and the DNA end casts doubt on the J call. Looked up from germline, CDR1 is SGHRS and CDR2 is YFSETQ. The CDR3 is 16 amino acids. CDR3 coding DNA: TGCGCCAGCAGCTTGGTTGTACAGGGCCCCTACAATGAGCAGTACTTC. Protein product: CASSLVVQGPYNEQYF.

The table lists this clonotype with a few counts. The gene calls are TRBV7-2 and TRBJ2-1; 11 nucleotides align to TRBD2. V shed 3 bases and J 0 bases; nucleotides not matched to a gene: 4. The CDR3 loop spans 17 amino acids. Per germline, CDR1 SGHTA and CDR2 FQGNSA. CDR3 bases: TGTGCCAGCAGCTTTCTCGGGACTAGCGGCTCCTACAATGAGCAGTTCTTC. Its translation: CASSFLGTSGSYNEQFF. The variable domain in full, completed from reference TRBV7-2 and TRBJ2-1, reads GAGVSQSPSNKVTEKGKDVELRCDPISGHTALYWYRQSLGQGLEFLIYFQGNSAPDKSGLPSDRFSAERTGGSVSTLTIQRTQQEDSAVYLCASSFLGTSGSYNEQFFGPGTRLTVL.

The V call is TRBV2, the J call TRBJ2-2; the D is unclear. The V and J ends lost 8 bases and 7 bases respectively, with 11 bases between them. CDR1 is SNHLY, CDR2 FYNNEI, per germline. The CDR3 spans 12 residues. The CDR3 reads CASDNWSGELFF. CDR3 sequence (DNA): TGTGCCAGCGACAATTGGAGCGGGGAGCTGTTTTTT.

This clonotype was observed a few times. This chain uses TRBV20-1 with TRBJ2-5; D unclear. The CDR3 has 13 amino acids. V was pared by 6 bases and J by 2 bases, with 13 bases between. The germline V gene has CDR1 DFQATT and CDR2 SNEGSKA (reference sequence). The CDR3 bases are TGCAGTGCGGACGACTGGCCACAAGAGACCCAGTACTTC. Its protein is CSADDWPQETQYF.

The chain employs TRBV2 and TRBJ2-4; D unresolved. The J call may be mistaken, given a closer DNA end match to TRBJ2-7. This CDR3 contains 15 residues. Per the germline V gene, CDR1 is SNHLY and CDR2 is FYNNEI. CDR3 region: CASSVEPGGPYEQYF. CDR3 nucleotide sequence: TGTGCCAGCAGTGTTGAGCCGGGCGGACCCTACGAGCAGTACTTC.

V is TRBV29-1 and J is TRBJ1-2, with 7 bases aligning to TRBD1. Germline trimming cut 0 bases from V and 5 bases from J; bases unmatched to any gene: 9. The CDR3 contains 15 residues. CDR1 is SQVTM, CDR2 ANQGSEA, per germline. As DNA, the CDR3 is TGCAGCGTTGAAGATCTTACCAGGGGGGAGTATGGCTACACCTTC. It codes for CSVEDLTRGEYGYTF.

This clonotype was counted a few times. The chain carries TRBV11-2 and TRBJ1-1; D is perhaps TRBD1 (5 bases). Germline V CDR1 and CDR2: SGHAT, FQNNGV. V was clipped by 1 base and J by 4 bases, with 7 bases between them. The CDR3 is 13 amino acids. The CDR3 loop is CASSLVGLTEAFF. The CDR3 nucleotides read TGTGCCAGCAGCTTAGTGGGGCTCACTGAAGCTTTCTTT. Filled out from reference TRBV11-2 and TRBJ1-1, the complete variable domain reads EAGVAQSPRYKIIEKRQSVAFWCNPISGHATLYWYQQILGQGPKLLIQFQNNGVVDDSQLPKDRFSAERLKGVDSTLKIQPAKLEDSAVYLCASSLVGLTEAFFGQGTRLTVV.

This clonotype came up a few times. The CDR3, as DNA: TGTGCCAGCAGCTCCTCGGCAAGCGCGAATGGCTACACCTTC. Encoded protein: CASSSSASANGYTF. V usage is TRBV27 and J usage is TRBJ1-2; the D is unclear. Germline V gives CDR1 MNHEY, CDR2 SMNVEV (reference sequence). Trimming left V 6 bases short and J 6 bases short, with 17 bases between. The CDR3 is made up of 14 amino acids.

This clonotype was counted only a few times. The rearrangement links TRBV7-2 to TRBJ2-5, with D unclear. The CDR3 is 13 amino acids. V lost 5 bases and J lost 0, with 7 bases in between. Germline values: CDR1 SGHTA, CDR2 FQGNSA. CDR3 amino acids: CASSVLYQETQYF. The CDR3 coding sequence is TGTGCCAGCAGCGTGCTGTACCAAGAGACCCAGTACTTC.

The rearrangement uses TRBV24-1 and TRBJ2-1, with D tentatively TRBD2 (6 bases). The CDR3 totals 13 residues. With 4 bases removed from V and 8 bases from J, the gap between germline ends came to 11 bases. Looked up from germline, CDR1 is KGHDR and CDR2 is SFDVKD. For the CDR3, the DNA is TGTGCCACCAGTGACGACCTAGCGTATGAGCAGTTCTTC. Translated, it gives CATSDDLAYEQFF.

Ten or more counts support this clonotype. The chain combines TRBV4-3 with TRBJ2-5; D is unclear. Germline lookup yields CDR1 LGHNA and CDR2 YSLEER. The CDR3 contains 14 residues. The V and J ends lost 0 bases and 1 base respectively, with 6 bases between them. The CDR3 protein is CASSQDRTQETQYF. The DNA for the CDR3 is TGCGCCAGCAGCCAAGACCGGACCCAAGAGACCCAGTACTTC.

The rearrangement links TRBV6-6 to TRBJ1-2; maybe TRBD1 (6 bases). Trimming removed 0 bases from V and 4 bases from J, with 18 bases in between. The CDR3 length is 17 residues. From germline, CDR1 is MNHNY and CDR2 SVGAGI (reference sequence). This CDR3 is CASSYSQDSRTFYGYTF. CDR3 bases: TGTGCCAGCAGTTACTCCCAGGACAGCCGAACTTTCTATGGCTACACCTTC.

The rearrangement uses TRBV20-1 and TRBJ1-2, with D maybe TRBD1 (6 bases). Germline assignment: CDR1 DFQATT and CDR2 SNEGSKA (reference sequence). The CDR3 sequence is 12 residues long. Deletions cut 6 bases from V and 4 bases from J, with 12 bases between. The CDR3 protein is CSAIDRLYGYTF. In DNA form, the CDR3 reads TGCAGTGCAATCGACAGGCTCTATGGCTACACCTTC.

This clonotype was detected a few times. The DNA of the CDR3 is TGTGCCACCAGCAGAGACCAACCCGGGACTGGAAACCACTATGGCTACACCTTC. It yields the protein CATSRDQPGTGNHYGYTF. This chain connects TRBV15 to TRBJ1-2; maybe TRBD1 (5 bases). Germline CDR1 is LNHNV and CDR2 is YYDKDF (reference sequence). Trimming shortened V by 0 bases and J by 3 bases, and 20 bases separated the two germline ends. This CDR3 has 18 residues.

This clonotype was picked up many times. V and J are TRBV4-3 and TRBJ2-1, with TRBD2 identical over 13 bases. There are 14 residues in the CDR3. The germline V gene encodes CDR1 LGHNA and CDR2 YSLEER. The V gene end was trimmed by 4 bases and the J gene end by 6 bases; junction bases not matched to a gene: 0. CDR3 coding DNA: TGCGCCAGCAGCCGACTAGCGGGAGGCAATGAGCAGTTCTTC. Encoded protein: CASSRLAGGNEQFF.

This sequence joins TRBV7-4 and TRBJ2-1; TRBD2 aligns across 12 bases. V was pared by 2 bases and J by 1 base, with 9 bases of the junction left unmatched. The germline gives CDR1 SGHVT, CDR2 SQSDAQ. The CDR3 length is 19 residues. In DNA form, the CDR3 reads TGTGCCAGCAGCTTACCGGCTAGCGGGAGGGAAGGGTCCTACAATGAGCAGTTCTTC. Translation: CASSLPASGREGSYNEQFF. Full variable domain (rest looked up from reference TRBV7-4 and TRBJ2-1): GAGVSQSPRYKVAKRGRDVALRCDSISGHVTLYWYRQTLGQGSEVLTYSQSDAQRDKSGRPSGRFSAERPERSVSTLKIQRTEQGDSAVYLCASSLPASGREGSYNEQFFGPGTRLTVL.

This clonotype has a handful of counts. The rearrangement joins TRBV2 to TRBJ2-1; 7 bases line up with TRBD1. Germline V gene sequence: CDR1 SNHLY, CDR2 FYNNEI. The CDR3 is 16 amino acids. The V segment lost 1 base and the J segment 14 bases; nucleotides outside the gene matches: 17. CDR3 nucleotides: TGTGCCAGCAGTGAAGAAGGAATTGTGGGACAGCAGGAAAAGTTCTTC. Protein sequence: CASSEEGIVGQQEKFF.

V usage is TRBV14 and J usage is TRBJ2-5; the D is unclear. The CDR3 spans 15 residues. Germline CDR1 SGHDN, CDR2 FVKESK. The ends were cut back, 4 bases at V and 0 bases at J, with 12 bases in the middle. The CDR3 region has the DNA TGTGCCAGCAGCCCCCCCGGTTGGTACCAAGAGACCCAGTACTTC. It codes for CASSPPGWYQETQYF.

This sequence joins TRBV5-1 and TRBJ2-3; tentative D call: TRBD1 (5 bases). This CDR3 region has 15 residues. V was cut by 1 base and J by 1 base, with 10 bases left in between. The germline gives CDR1 SGHRS, CDR2 YFSETQ. CDR3 sequence reads: CASSLSGFGTDTQYF. DNA for the CDR3: TGCGCCAGCAGCTTGTCAGGGTTCGGCACAGATACGCAGTATTTT.

The chain employs TRBV3-1 and TRBJ2-6, with D unclear. V lost 5 bases and J lost 1, with 12 bases in between. CDR1 is LGHDT, CDR2 YNNKEL, per germline (reference sequence). The CDR3 consists of 16 residues. CDR3 in DNA: TGTGCCAGCAGCGCCTACACGTTATCTGGGGCCAACGTCCTGACTTTC. Its protein product is CASSAYTLSGANVLTF.

There are a few counts of this clonotype. The chain recombines TRBV7-9 with TRBJ2-3, with a tentative D call TRBD1 (6 bases). With 5 bases removed from V and 1 base from J, the gap between germline ends came to 22 bases. The germline CDR1 and CDR2 sequences are SEHNR and FQNEAQ (reference sequence). The CDR3 runs 18 residues. The CDR3 DNA is TGTGCCAGCAGCCCAACTACCCGGGACACTCCCCGCACAGATACGCAGTATTTT. It codes for CASSPTTRDTPRTDTQYF.

This clonotype was picked up a small number of times. For the CDR3, the DNA is TGCAGTGCTAGACTGGGCGGGACCTCTGGGGCCAACGTCCTGACTTTC. Translated: CSARLGGTSGANVLTF. The rearrangement uses TRBV20-1 and TRBJ2-6; D possibly corresponds to TRBD2 (6 bases). CDR1 and CDR2 from the germline V gene are DFQATT and SNEGSKA (reference sequence). The CDR3 is 16 amino acids. V lost 2 bases and J lost 0, with 11 bases in between.

The chain carries TRBV15 and TRBJ2-7; D unresolved. This CDR3 has 13 residues. CDR1 and CDR2 from the germline V gene are LNHNV and YYDKDF (reference sequence). Trimming removed 4 bases from V and 6 bases from J, with 13 bases in between. The CDR3 sequence: CATSKKQFGEQYF. CDR3 coding DNA: TGTGCCACCAGCAAAAAACAGTTCGGCGAGCAGTACTTC. The entire variable domain, with the rest obtained from reference TRBV15 and TRBJ2-7, is as follows: DAMVIQNPRYQVTQFGKPVTLSCSQTLNHNVMYWYQQKSSQAPKLLFHYYDKDFNNEADTPDNFQSRRPNTSFCFLDIRSPGLGDTAMYLCATSKKQFGEQYFGPGTRLTVT.

This clonotype has just a few counts. The chain is built from TRBV20-1 and TRBJ1-5, with TRBD1 matching over 9 bases. Losses at the gene ends were 5 bases for V and 5 bases for J; bases not matched to a gene: 7. The germline CDR1 and CDR2 sequences are DFQATT and SNEGSKA (reference sequence). The CDR3 consists of 14 residues. Written as DNA, the CDR3 is TGCAGTGCTCCAGGGACAGGGTTTTATCAGCCCCAGCATTTT. Protein: CSAPGTGFYQPQHF.

This clonotype has more than one count but fewer than ten. The chain recombines TRBV27 with TRBJ2-3; 13 positions agree with TRBD2. V lost 5 bases to trimming and J lost 9 bases; unmatched junction nucleotides: 5. Germline assignment: CDR1 MNHEY and CDR2 SMNVEV (reference sequence). The CDR3 length is 14 residues. CDR3 in amino acids: CASSELAGGITQYF. The CDR3 DNA is TGTGCCAGCAGTGAACTAGCGGGGGGGATAACGCAGTATTTT.

This chain uses TRBV10-3 with TRBJ1-4; D gene uncertain. The germline V gene encodes CDR1 ENHRY and CDR2 SYGVKD. CDR3 length: 14 residues. Between the trimmed V and J ends, which lost 7 bases and 1 base, there was a span of 10 bases. The CDR3 nucleotides read TGTGCCATCAATGGTTTCGGAACTAATGAAAAACTGTTTTTT. This sequence encodes CAINGFGTNEKLFF.

The genes are TRBV20-1 and TRBJ1-2; 11 nucleotides match TRBD1. V lost 5 bases and J lost 8; bases outside the gene matches: 7. The CDR3 extends over 13 amino acids. Germline lookup yields CDR1 DFQATT and CDR2 SNEGSKA (reference sequence). The CDR3 coding sequence is TGCAGTGCTTCGGGACAGGGGGTTGGCGGCTACACCTTC. Translation: CSASGQGVGGYTF.

This clonotype showed up just a few times. The chain has TRBV4-3 and TRBJ1-4; TRBD1 is a possible D gene (6 bases). Per germline, CDR1 LGHNA and CDR2 YSLEER. V gave up 2 bases and J gave up 0 bases, with 10 bases separating them. CDR3 length equals 16 residues. Written as DNA, the CDR3 is TGCGCCAGCAGCCAACACGGACAGTCAACTAATGAAAAACTGTTTTTT. It specifies CASSQHGQSTNEKLFF.

The rearrangement uses TRBV5-6 and TRBJ1-2; D call uncertain. Trimming removed 0 bases at V and 5 bases at J, with 11 bases between. This CDR3 contains 14 residues. Per the germline V gene, CDR1 is SGHDT and CDR2 is YYEEEE. The CDR3 DNA reads as TGTGCCAGCAGCTTGGAGTCAGACCATTATGGCTACACCTTC. It specifies CASSLESDHYGYTF. Using reference TRBV5-6 and TRBJ1-2 for the parts outside the CDR3, the full variable domain is DAGVTQSPTHLIKTRGQQVTLRCSPKSGHDTVSWYQQALGQGPQFIFQYYEEEERQRGNFPDRFSGHQFPNYSSELNVNALLLGDSALYLCASSLESDHYGYTFGSGTRLTVV.

The chain carries TRBV4-3 and TRBJ2-7, with 9 bases aligning to TRBD2. Looked up from germline, CDR1 is LGHNA and CDR2 is YSLEER. With V trimmed by 4 bases and J by 7 bases, 11 bases remained unmatched. The CDR3 covers 15 residues. Here the CDR3 reads CASSREREAYNEQYF. CDR3 sequence (DNA): TGCGCCAGCAGCCGAGAGCGGGAGGCCTACAATGAGCAGTACTTC.